One and the same sample provided the 25 T cell receptor beta chains below, sequenced in a study of blood T cell repertoires in COVID-19. TCRdb's copy holds only in-frame clones and misses some; the assay was immunoSEQ multiplex PCR. The data contain 200,000 to 250,000 clones, around 82% of them singletons. The sequenced material came from PBMCs or T cells enriched from blood (not recorded which). The receptor source for this set is a woman aged 45 to 65 who had been exposed to COVID-19.

In its sample, this clone was seen a few times. The same CDR3 arises from other DNA sequences in this sample as well. The V call is TRBV5-1, the J call TRBJ2-5; weak D call: TRBD2 (7 bases). This CDR3 contains 15 residues. Germline V CDR1 and CDR2: SGHRS, YFSETQ. The germline V and J ends were trimmed by 1 base and 4 bases, with 14 bases remaining between them. CDR3 region: CASSLSPRGAETQYF. The CDR3 region has the DNA TGCGCCAGCAGCTTGTCCCCCCGGGGGGCAGAGACCCAGTACTTC.

The V gene is TRBV7-2, the J gene TRBJ1-2; 9 bases are shared with TRBD1. Per germline, CDR1 SGHTA and CDR2 FQGNSA. V was clipped by 2 bases and J by 6 bases; unmatched bases: 7. The length of the CDR3 is 15 residues. The CDR3 DNA reads as TGTGCCAGCAGCTTAAGGGGACAGGGAGGGGATGGCTACACCTTC. This translates into CASSLRGQGGDGYTF.

The rearrangement joins TRBV29-1 to TRBJ1-5; possible D gene TRBD1, 5 bases. V lost 4 bases and J 4 bases, leaving 8 bases between the germline ends. Germline lookup yields CDR1 SQVTM and CDR2 ANQGSEA. The CDR3 totals 12 residues. Written as DNA, the CDR3 is TGCAGCGTTGCAGGGCAGAATCAGCCCCAGCATTTT. This encodes CSVAGQNQPQHF.

The chain uses TRBV30 and TRBJ1-5; 10 bases are shared with TRBD1. This CDR3 has 17 residues. Germline CDR1 is GTSNPN and CDR2 is SVGIG (reference sequence). After removal of 0 bases from V and 5 bases from J, the junction contained 10 bases not matched to a gene. The CDR3 loop reads CAWSVRTGTGEDQPQHF. Written as DNA, the CDR3 is TGTGCCTGGAGTGTACGAACTGGGACAGGGGAGGATCAGCCCCAGCATTTT.

The rearrangement links TRBV5-4 to TRBJ2-3; D is possibly TRBD1 (5 bases). Deletions cut 2 bases from V and 2 bases from J, with 9 bases between. Germline-derived CDR1 and CDR2 are SGHNT and YYREEE (reference sequence). The CDR3 is 14 amino acids. The CDR3: CASSLKGNTDTQYF. The CDR3 coding sequence is TGTGCCAGCAGCTTAAAGGGGAACACAGATACGCAGTATTTT.

This rearrangement joins TRBV7-9 to TRBJ2-1; D is perhaps TRBD1 (6 bases). The CDR3 has 15 amino acids. V was cut by 5 bases and J by 5 bases, with 16 bases left in between. Germline-derived CDR1 and CDR2 are SEHNR and FQNEAQ (reference sequence). CDR3 bases: TGTGCCAGCAGCCGCACAGGGTTAGATGACAATGAGCAGTTCTTC. It yields the protein CASSRTGLDDNEQFF.

This sequence joins TRBV14 and TRBJ1-3, with TRBD1 matching 7 bases. This CDR3 comprises 17 residues. With V trimmed by 4 bases and J by 0 bases, 9 bases remained unmatched. The germline V gene has CDR1 SGHDN and CDR2 FVKESK. This chain's CDR3 is CASSLQGPQSSGNTIYF. Here the CDR3 DNA reads TGTGCCAGCAGCCTACAGGGGCCTCAGAGCTCTGGAAACACCATATATTTT.

This clone was picked up a small number of times. The chain's CDR3 is CASSLLIAGGPHEQYF. Written as DNA, the CDR3 is TGTGCCAGCAGCTTACTTATAGCGGGGGGCCCTCACGAGCAGTACTTC. The chain is built from TRBV7-2 and TRBJ2-7; 10 positions match TRBD2. The CDR3 spans 16 residues. The V and J ends lost 2 bases and 5 bases, in that order; junction bases with no gene match: 9. From germline, CDR1 is SGHTA and CDR2 FQGNSA.

CDR3 bases: TGTGCCAGCAAAAAGGGCAGGGATTTAGCCGGGGAGCTGTTTTTT. This gives the protein CASKKGRDLAGELFF. The rearrangement joins TRBV6-5 to TRBJ2-2; a weak D match, TRBD1 (5 bases). The germline gives CDR1 MNHEY, CDR2 SVGAGI. The CDR3 has 15 amino acids. V was pared by 7 bases and J by 6 bases, with 18 bases between.

This chain uses TRBV18 with TRBJ1-2; 10 bases agree with TRBD1. The CDR3 runs to 15 residues. Trimming at V came to 1 base and at J to 4 bases, leaving 3 bases not matched to a gene. Germline values: CDR1 KGHSH, CDR2 LQKENI. CDR3: CASSPLGQGGYGYTF. The CDR3 DNA reads as TGTGCCAGCTCACCACTCGGACAGGGGGGCTATGGCTACACCTTC.

The chain carries TRBV7-2 and TRBJ2-1, with TRBD2 matching over 13 bases. This CDR3 has 15 amino acids. Unmatched junction bases numbered 6, after V lost 4 bases and J lost 9 bases. The germline V gene encodes CDR1 SGHTA and CDR2 FQGNSA. The CDR3 here is CASSSGLAGAGEQFF. In nucleotides, the CDR3 is TGTGCCAGCAGCTCCGGACTAGCGGGGGCGGGTGAGCAGTTCTTC. Full variable domain (outside the CDR3, taken from reference TRBV7-2 and TRBJ2-1): GAGVSQSPSNKVTEKGKDVELRCDPISGHTALYWYRQSLGQGLEFLIYFQGNSAPDKSGLPSDRFSAERTGGSVSTLTIQRTQQEDSAVYLCASSSGLAGAGEQFFGPGTRLTVL.

The chain couples TRBV19 to TRBJ1-3; the D is unclear. There are 18 residues in the CDR3. Looked up from germline, CDR1 is LNHDA and CDR2 is SQIVND (reference sequence). Trimming took 0 bases from V and 0 from J, leaving 15 bases between them. CDR3 DNA sequence: TGTGCCAGTAGTATAGATAACGCAGGATTAAACTCTGGAAACACCATATATTTT. Its translation: CASSIDNAGLNSGNTIYF.

The rearrangement joins TRBV5-1 to TRBJ1-1; D perhaps matches TRBD1 (6 bases). Germline V lookup: CDR1 SGHRS, CDR2 YFSETQ. V was trimmed by 0 bases and J by 3 bases, leaving 12 bases between them. The CDR3 loop spans 15 amino acids. CDR3 loop: CASSLGAKGDTEAFF. CDR3 nucleotide sequence: TGCGCCAGCAGCTTGGGGGCAAAGGGGGACACTGAAGCTTTCTTT.

This clone occurred once. The V and J genes are TRBV6-4 and TRBJ2-1; 13 bases map to TRBD2. CDR3 length: 14 residues. CDR1 and CDR2 from the germline V gene are MRHNA and SNTAGT. The trim removed 9 bases at V and 5 bases at J, leaving 4 bases unmatched. CDR3 DNA: TGTGCCAGAAACGGGACTAGCGGGGACAATGAGCAGTTCTTC. Its protein product is CARNGTSGDNEQFF.

This chain connects TRBV2 to TRBJ2-3, with 10 nucleotides matching TRBD2. CDR1 is SNHLY and CDR2 is FYNNEI in the germline V gene. CDR3 length: 13 amino acids. V was clipped by 6 bases and J by 8 bases; unmatched bases: 5. CDR3 amino acids: CASRETSGVTQYF. The CDR3 DNA reads as TGTGCCAGCAGAGAAACTAGCGGGGTTACGCAGTATTTT.

The chain couples TRBV18 to TRBJ1-6; 7 bases fit TRBD1. Unmatched junction bases numbered 14, after V lost 6 bases and J lost 9 bases. This CDR3 spans 16 amino acids. From germline, CDR1 is KGHSH and CDR2 LQKENI. CDR3 coding DNA: TGTGCCAGCTCGCCTTCCATTGGCCAGGGGGGTTCACCCCTCCACTTT. Translation gives CASSPSIGQGGSPLHF.

The V and J genes are TRBV6-5 and TRBJ2-7, with 10 bases matching TRBD2. V was pared by 4 bases and J by 0 bases, with 6 bases of the junction left unmatched. The CDR3 has 16 residues. Germline V CDR1 and CDR2: MNHEY, SVGAGI. CDR3 protein: CASSSGASGGSYEQYF. The CDR3 DNA sequence: TGTGCCAGCAGTTCCGGGGCTAGCGGGGGCTCCTACGAGCAGTACTTC.

The chain recombines TRBV5-5 with TRBJ1-1; D is unresolved. Trimming stripped 2 bases from V and 5 bases from J, with 13 bases between. CDR3 length: 14 amino acids. In germline, CDR1 is SGHKS, CDR2 YYEKEE (reference sequence). The CDR3 here is CASSLGAGLTEAFF. The DNA for the CDR3 is TGTGCCAGCAGCTTAGGTGCCGGGTTGACTGAAGCTTTCTTT.

In this sample, this clone turned up once. The chain joins TRBV6-5 to TRBJ2-7, with a weak D call TRBD1 (8 bases). Germline loops: CDR1 MNHEY, CDR2 SVGAGI. This CDR3 region has 15 residues. Trimming took off 6 bases at V and 3 bases at J, with 18 bases between the two ends. The CDR3 DNA follows: TGTGCCAGCAGCGCAACAGGGGGGGGACTCTACGAGCAGTACTTC. Amino acids: CASSATGGGLYEQYF.

CDR3 nucleotides: TGTGCCAGCAGTGAATATGGCCAGCCCCAGCATTTT. Residues: CASSEYGQPQHF. This chain uses TRBV25-1 with TRBJ1-5; D unclear. Between the trimmed V and J ends, which lost 0 bases and 7 bases, there was a span of 4 bases. Germline-derived CDR1 and CDR2 are MGHDK and SYGVNS. The CDR3 has 12 amino acids.

The chain recombines TRBV19 with TRBJ2-7; TRBD2 might be the D (6 bases). V was pared by 2 bases and J by 0 bases, with 11 bases between. CDR1 is LNHDA and CDR2 is SQIVND in the germline V gene (reference sequence). This CDR3 contains 15 residues. The DNA for the CDR3 is TGTGCCAGTAGTATATCGGGAGCGGGCTCCTACGAGCAGTACTTC. It specifies CASSISGAGSYEQYF.

This chain uses TRBV5-4 with TRBJ2-3, with a possible D match to TRBD1 (6 bases). Per the germline V gene, CDR1 is SGHNT and CDR2 is YYREEE (reference sequence). This CDR3 region has 15 residues. V lost 2 bases to trimming and J lost 0 bases, with 10 bases between them. The CDR3 loop reads CASSLGGYSTDTQYF. CDR3 coding DNA: TGTGCCAGCAGCTTAGGGGGTTATAGCACAGATACGCAGTATTTT.

V usage is TRBV7-2 and J usage is TRBJ1-2, with D tentatively TRBD1 (6 bases). The germline V gene encodes CDR1 SGHTA and CDR2 FQGNSA. The CDR3 loop spans 15 amino acids. Between the trimmed V and J ends, which lost 1 base and 4 bases, there was a span of 13 bases. CDR3 DNA: TGTGCCAGCAGCTTAGGAGACCGGGGGGCCTATGGCTACACCTTC. Protein: CASSLGDRGAYGYTF.

This clone occurred once. The V gene is TRBV6-5, the J gene TRBJ1-1; possibly TRBD1 for D (5 bases). The CDR3 consists of 15 residues. Trimming shortened V by 5 bases and J by 0 bases, and 13 bases separated the two germline ends. CDR1 and CDR2 from the germline V gene are MNHEY and SVGAGI. Here the CDR3 reads CASSRQTALNTEAFF. The CDR3 region has the DNA TGTGCCAGCAGTCGACAGACCGCGTTGAACACTGAAGCTTTCTTT.

This clone was counted between two and nine times. V gene TRBV10-3 combines with J gene TRBJ1-4; D not certain. The V end was cut by 4 bases, the J end by 8 bases, with 8 bases between. The CDR3 is made up of 12 amino acids. The germline gives CDR1 ENHRY, CDR2 SYGVKD. As DNA, the CDR3 is TGTGCCATCAGTGCGGAGGGAGAAAAACTGTTTTTT. It specifies CAISAEGEKLFF.